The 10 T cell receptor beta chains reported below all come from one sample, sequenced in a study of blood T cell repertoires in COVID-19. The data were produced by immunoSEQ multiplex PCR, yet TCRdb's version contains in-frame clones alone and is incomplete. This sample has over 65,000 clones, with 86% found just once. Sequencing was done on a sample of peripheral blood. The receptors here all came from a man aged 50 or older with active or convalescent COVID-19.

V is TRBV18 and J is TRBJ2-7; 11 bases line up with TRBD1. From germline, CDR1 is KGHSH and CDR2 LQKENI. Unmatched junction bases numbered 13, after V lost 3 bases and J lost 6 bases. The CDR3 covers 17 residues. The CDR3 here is CASSPAIRTGGAGEQYF. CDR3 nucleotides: TGTGCCAGCTCACCGGCGATAAGGACAGGGGGCGCGGGCGAGCAGTACTTC. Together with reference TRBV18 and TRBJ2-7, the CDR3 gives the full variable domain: NAGVMQNPRHLVRRRGQEARLRCSPMKGHSHVYWYRQLPEEGLKFMVYLQKENIIDESGMPKERFSAEFPKEGPSILRIQQVVRGDSAAYFCASSPAIRTGGAGEQYFGPGTRLTVT.

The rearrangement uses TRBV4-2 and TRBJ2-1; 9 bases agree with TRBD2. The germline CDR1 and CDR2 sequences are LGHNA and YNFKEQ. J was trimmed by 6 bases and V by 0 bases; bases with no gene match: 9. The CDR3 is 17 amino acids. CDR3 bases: TGTGCCAGCAGCCAAGATCTGCGAGCGGGAGGAGGCAATGAGCAGTTCTTC. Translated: CASSQDLRAGGGNEQFF.

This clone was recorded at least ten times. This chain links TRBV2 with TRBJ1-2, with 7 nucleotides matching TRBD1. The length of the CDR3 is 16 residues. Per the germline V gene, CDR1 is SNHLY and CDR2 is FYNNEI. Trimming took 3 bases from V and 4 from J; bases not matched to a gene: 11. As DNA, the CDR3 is TGTGCCAGCAGTGAGGGGCAGGGGGTCCCAGGCTATGGCTACACCTTC. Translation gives CASSEGQGVPGYGYTF.

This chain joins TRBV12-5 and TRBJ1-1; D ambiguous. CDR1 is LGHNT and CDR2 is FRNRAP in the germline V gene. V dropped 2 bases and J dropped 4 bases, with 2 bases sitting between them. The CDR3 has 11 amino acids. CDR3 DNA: TGTGCTAGTGGTTTGCGCACTGAAGCTTTCTTT. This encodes CASGLRTEAFF.

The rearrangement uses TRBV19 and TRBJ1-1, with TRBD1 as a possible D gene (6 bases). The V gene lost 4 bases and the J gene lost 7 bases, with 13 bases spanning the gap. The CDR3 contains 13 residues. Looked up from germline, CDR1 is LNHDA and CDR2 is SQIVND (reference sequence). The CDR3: CASSRNGQFEAFF. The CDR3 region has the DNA TGTGCCAGTAGTAGAAACGGACAGTTTGAAGCTTTCTTT.

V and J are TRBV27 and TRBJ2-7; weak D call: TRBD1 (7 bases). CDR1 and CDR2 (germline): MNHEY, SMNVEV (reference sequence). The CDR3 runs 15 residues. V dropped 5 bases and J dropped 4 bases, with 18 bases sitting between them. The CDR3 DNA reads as TGTGCCAGCAGTCGAGGAGGGACAGTCCCTTACGAGCAGTACTTC. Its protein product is CASSRGGTVPYEQYF.

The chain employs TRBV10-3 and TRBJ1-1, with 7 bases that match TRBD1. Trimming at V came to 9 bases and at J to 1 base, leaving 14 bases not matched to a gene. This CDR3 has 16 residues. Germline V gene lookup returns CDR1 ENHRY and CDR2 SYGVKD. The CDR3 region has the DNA TGTGCCATTCAGGTGGCCGAACAGGGGACGAACACTGAAGCTTTCTTT. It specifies CAIQVAEQGTNTEAFF.

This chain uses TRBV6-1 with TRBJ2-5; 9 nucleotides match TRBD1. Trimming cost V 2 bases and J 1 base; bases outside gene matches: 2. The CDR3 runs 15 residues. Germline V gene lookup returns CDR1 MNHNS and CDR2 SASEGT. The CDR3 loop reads CASSELTGGQETQYF. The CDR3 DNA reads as TGTGCCAGCAGTGAATTGACAGGGGGCCAAGAGACCCAGTACTTC.

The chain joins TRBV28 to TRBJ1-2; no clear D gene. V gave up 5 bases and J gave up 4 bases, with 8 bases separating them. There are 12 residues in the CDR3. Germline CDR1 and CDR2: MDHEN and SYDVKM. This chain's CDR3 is CASSTWSYGYTF. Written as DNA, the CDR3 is TGTGCCAGCAGTACCTGGAGCTATGGCTACACCTTC.

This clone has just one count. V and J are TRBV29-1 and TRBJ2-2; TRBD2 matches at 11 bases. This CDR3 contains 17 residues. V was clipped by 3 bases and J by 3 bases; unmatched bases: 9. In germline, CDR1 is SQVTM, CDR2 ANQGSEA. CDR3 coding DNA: TGCAGCGTTGAGAAGTCTAGCGGGGGGCCCTACACCGGGGAGCTGTTTTTT. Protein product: CSVEKSSGGPYTGELFF.